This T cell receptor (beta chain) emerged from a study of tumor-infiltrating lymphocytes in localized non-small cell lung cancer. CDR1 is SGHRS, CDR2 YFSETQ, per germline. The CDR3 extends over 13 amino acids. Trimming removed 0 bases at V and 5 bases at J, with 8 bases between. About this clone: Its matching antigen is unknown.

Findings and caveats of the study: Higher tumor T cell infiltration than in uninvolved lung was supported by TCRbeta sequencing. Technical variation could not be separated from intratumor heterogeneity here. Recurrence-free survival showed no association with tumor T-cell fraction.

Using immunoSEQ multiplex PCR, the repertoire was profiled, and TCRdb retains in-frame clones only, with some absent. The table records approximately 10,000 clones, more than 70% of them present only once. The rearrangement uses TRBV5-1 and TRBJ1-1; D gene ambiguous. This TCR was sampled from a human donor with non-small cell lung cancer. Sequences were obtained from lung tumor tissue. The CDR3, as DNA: TGCGCCAGCAGCTTGGTAACAGCGACTGAAGCTTTCTTT. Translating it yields CASSLVTATEAFF.